The 19 T cell receptor beta chains reported below all come from one sample, sequenced in a study of cytomegalovirus exposure and HLA in healthy donors. The PCR was carried out with 60 Vbeta primers and 13 Jbeta primers. The assay was immunoSEQ multiplex PCR, and TCRdb's table has in-frame clones only and misses some. Of roughly 160,000 clones listed, 80% to 90% are singletons. Sequences were obtained from PBMCs. All receptors come from a woman in her twenties or thirties in good health and CMV-seropositive.

This clone appeared a few times. The V gene is TRBV6-1, the J gene TRBJ1-2; D perhaps matches TRBD1 (5 bases). Germline-derived CDR1 and CDR2 are MNHNS and SASEGT. The V and J ends lost 8 bases and 4 bases respectively, with 11 bases between them. This CDR3 is 12 amino acids long. The CDR3 DNA reads as TGTGCCAGCGGGGGAGGCGTCTATGGCTACACCTTC. Amino acid sequence: CASGGGVYGYTF.

This chain connects TRBV5-1 to TRBJ2-3; D ambiguous. Trimming shortened V by 0 bases and J by 3 bases, and 11 bases separated the two germline ends. The germline V gene encodes CDR1 SGHRS and CDR2 YFSETQ. CDR3 length equals 15 residues. The CDR3 DNA is TGCGCCAGCAGCTTGGATAGCAGTGGAACAGATACGCAGTATTTT. This codes for CASSLDSSGTDTQYF.

This chain connects TRBV14 to TRBJ1-1; 7 positions agree with TRBD1. The CDR3 is 13 residues long. V dropped 4 bases and J dropped 8; count of bases not matched to a gene: 7. Germline V CDR1 and CDR2: SGHDN, FVKESK. The CDR3 DNA reads TGTGCCAGCAGCCGGGTAAGACAGGGCGAAGCTTTCTTT. It translates to CASSRVRQGEAFF.

V gene TRBV19 combines with J gene TRBJ1-2; D ambiguous. The CDR3 has 13 amino acids. CDR1 and CDR2 (germline): LNHDA, SQIVND (reference sequence). V was pared by 9 bases and J by 0 bases, with 11 bases between. CDR3 in DNA: TGTGCCAGCGGGAGCCGCCCTAACTATGGCTACACCTTC. This encodes CASGSRPNYGYTF.

CDR3 DNA: TGTGCCACCCTCGGGGCTAGCGTAGGCAATGAGCAGTTCTTC. Translation: CATLGASVGNEQFF. V and J are TRBV10-3 and TRBJ2-1; D might be TRBD2 (6 bases). Between the trimmed V and J ends, which lost 10 bases and 6 bases, there was a span of 19 bases. CDR3 length: 14 residues. Germline V gives CDR1 ENHRY, CDR2 SYGVKD.

V gene TRBV5-1 combines with J gene TRBJ1-1; D might be TRBD1 (5 bases). The V gene lost 3 bases and the J gene lost 0 bases, with 9 bases spanning the gap. The CDR3 is 14 residues long. Germline CDR1 is SGHRS and CDR2 is YFSETQ. The CDR3 protein is CASSSNRMNTEAFF. The DNA for the CDR3 is TGCGCCAGCAGCTCCAACAGGATGAACACTGAAGCTTTCTTT.

On this clone itself: The junction differs from germline at one of its ends, possibly a read error. The J gene is TRBJ2-3, the V gene TRBV19; the match to TRBD2 covers 9 bases. The germline gives CDR1 LNHDA, CDR2 SQIVND (reference sequence). The CDR3 consists of 16 residues. The CDR3 nucleotides read TGTGCCAGTAGTATCCTTGCAGCGGGGGGCACGGATACGCAGTATTTT. Its translation: CASSILAAGGTDTQYF.

V usage is TRBV18 and J usage is TRBJ2-1; 7 nucleotides line up with TRBD1. The CDR3 is 15 amino acids. The germline V gene encodes CDR1 KGHSH and CDR2 LQKENI. V shed 3 bases, J shed 5 bases, and the junction held 7 bases outside the gene matches. The CDR3 bases are TGTGCCAGCTCACCCCCGACTACAGGGGACAATGAGCAGTTCTTC. Protein sequence: CASSPPTTGDNEQFF.

This clone was seen only once. The J gene is TRBJ1-2, the V gene TRBV30; 7 bases agree with TRBD1. This CDR3 is 11 amino acids long. The ends lost 4 bases at V and 4 bases at J; junction bases unmatched: 0. From germline, CDR1 is GTSNPN and CDR2 SVGIG (reference sequence). CDR3 in amino acids: CAWTGGYGYTF. Here the CDR3 DNA reads TGTGCCTGGACAGGGGGCTATGGCTACACCTTC.

This clone was found many times. The genes are TRBV4-3 and TRBJ2-3; tentative D call: TRBD1 (6 bases). CDR1 LGHNA and CDR2 YSLEER come from the germline V gene. The CDR3 sequence is 15 residues long. V was shortened by 1 base and J by 11 bases, with 19 bases between the two germline ends. This CDR3 reads CASSQAFTDRLVQYF. Here the CDR3 DNA reads TGCGCCAGCAGCCAAGCCTTTACCGACAGGCTAGTGCAGTATTTT.

The chain has TRBV10-1 and TRBJ1-2, with D possibly matching TRBD1 (5 bases). This CDR3 has 17 amino acids. Germline CDR1 is WNHNN and CDR2 is SYGVQD (reference sequence). The V gene lost 0 bases and the J gene lost 3 bases, with 17 bases spanning the gap. CDR3 protein: CASSESRTKNGDYGYTF. The CDR3 coding sequence is TGCGCCAGCAGTGAGTCAAGGACAAAAAATGGAGACTATGGCTACACCTTC.

CDR3 region: CASSQWRGGGVQETQYF. In DNA form, the CDR3 reads TGTGCCAGCAGCCAATGGAGGGGGGGCGGCGTACAAGAGACCCAGTACTTC. The gene calls are TRBV7-2 and TRBJ2-5, with D possibly being TRBD2 (7 bases). In germline, CDR1 is SGHTA, CDR2 FQGNSA. Trimming shortened V by 5 bases and J by 2 bases, and 21 bases separated the two germline ends. This CDR3 contains 17 residues.

This clone showed up just once. V gene TRBV4-2 combines with J gene TRBJ2-1; 14 bases fit TRBD2. The V segment lost 3 bases and the J segment 6 bases; nucleotides outside the gene matches: 1. The germline CDR1 and CDR2 sequences are LGHNA and YNFKEQ. The CDR3 contains 15 residues. CDR3 DNA sequence: TGTGCCAGCAGCCAGACTAGCGGGGGGGCCAATGAGCAGTTCTTC. Translating it yields CASSQTSGGANEQFF.

In this sample, this clone turned up once. The chain joins TRBV18 to TRBJ2-7; the match to TRBD1 covers 7 bases. Germline V gene data show CDR1 as KGHSH and CDR2 as LQKENI. V lost 6 bases and J lost 0; bases outside the gene matches: 8. This CDR3 has 15 amino acids. DNA for the CDR3: TGTGCCAGCTCTCGCACCGGGACAGTCTCCTACGAGCAGTACTTC. Translation gives CASSRTGTVSYEQYF.

The chain is built from TRBV23-1 and TRBJ2-2, with 9 positions matching TRBD2. Being an ORF, TRBV23-1 has a function that is uncertain. The J segment lost 4 bases and the V segment lost 3 bases, leaving 9 bases of the junction unmatched. The CDR3 totals 17 residues. The CDR3 DNA sequence: TGCGCCAGCAGTCAGAGGCGGGGGGGCGAATCCACCGGGGAGCTGTTTTTT. The encoded protein is CASSQRRGGESTGELFF.

This chain joins TRBV7-2 and TRBJ2-5; 7 positions agree with TRBD1. V lost 3 bases, J lost 4 bases, and 2 bases stayed unmatched. Germline V gene data show CDR1 as SGHTA and CDR2 as FQGNSA. This CDR3 is 13 amino acids long. CDR3 in DNA: TGTGCCAGCAGCTTTCACAGGGGAGAGACCCAGTACTTC. This codes for CASSFHRGETQYF.

The CDR3 spells CASSKFGRKNTEAFF. CDR3 coding DNA: TGTGCCAGCAGCAAATTTGGCAGGAAGAACACTGAAGCTTTCTTT. The rearrangement joins TRBV21-1 to TRBJ1-1; the table gives TRBD1 as D, unverified against the DNA. TRBV21-1 is tagged as a pseudogene. The CDR3 is 15 residues long.

The chain couples TRBV4-3 to TRBJ1-1; 12 nucleotides match TRBD1. The CDR3 sequence is 17 residues long. J gave up 11 bases and V 1 base, and 14 bases lay outside the gene matches. Germline CDR1 reads LGHNA; CDR2 reads YSLEER. The CDR3 here is CASSQGAAGQGALRAFF. In DNA, the CDR3 is TGCGCCAGCAGCCAAGGCGCCGCGGGACAGGGGGCGCTTCGGGCTTTCTTT.

The chain has TRBV9 and TRBJ2-2, with D tentatively TRBD1 (5 bases). The CDR3 loop spans 17 amino acids. Germline CDR1 and CDR2: SGDLS and YYNGEE. The V end was cut by 1 base, the J end by 5 bases, with 18 bases between. The CDR3 loop reads CASSVTDVVGDTGELFF. The CDR3 coding sequence is TGTGCCAGCAGCGTAACAGACGTGGTAGGGGATACCGGGGAGCTGTTTTTT.